This T cell receptor (beta chain) emerged from a study of cytomegalovirus exposure and HLA in healthy donors. The study, taken as a whole, reports: TCR beta V- and J-gene trimming was later associated with a missense DCLRE1C variant. For cytomegalovirus status, the classifier reportedly gave diagnoses with high specificity and sensitivity.

It was with 60 Vbeta and 13 Jbeta primers that the PCR ran. This table comes from immunoSEQ multiplex PCR, and its TCRdb copy is limited to in-frame clones, with some not included. In the table there are roughly 200,000 clones, over 60% of which are singletons. In regard to this clone: What it binds is not known.

Looked up from germline, CDR1 is SGDLS and CDR2 is YYNGEE. The ends were cut back, 0 bases at V and 5 bases at J, with 17 bases in the middle. The CDR3 extends over 16 amino acids. The TCR was taken from a man aged 35 to 55 in good health and CMV-seronegative. Sequencing was carried out using PBMCs. V is TRBV9 and J is TRBJ2-5, with D possibly matching TRBD2 (6 bases). In nucleotides, the CDR3 is TGTGCCAGCAGCGTAGGGACCGGGCAGGCGGGGGAGACCCAGTACTTC. It is translated as CASSVGTGQAGETQYF.